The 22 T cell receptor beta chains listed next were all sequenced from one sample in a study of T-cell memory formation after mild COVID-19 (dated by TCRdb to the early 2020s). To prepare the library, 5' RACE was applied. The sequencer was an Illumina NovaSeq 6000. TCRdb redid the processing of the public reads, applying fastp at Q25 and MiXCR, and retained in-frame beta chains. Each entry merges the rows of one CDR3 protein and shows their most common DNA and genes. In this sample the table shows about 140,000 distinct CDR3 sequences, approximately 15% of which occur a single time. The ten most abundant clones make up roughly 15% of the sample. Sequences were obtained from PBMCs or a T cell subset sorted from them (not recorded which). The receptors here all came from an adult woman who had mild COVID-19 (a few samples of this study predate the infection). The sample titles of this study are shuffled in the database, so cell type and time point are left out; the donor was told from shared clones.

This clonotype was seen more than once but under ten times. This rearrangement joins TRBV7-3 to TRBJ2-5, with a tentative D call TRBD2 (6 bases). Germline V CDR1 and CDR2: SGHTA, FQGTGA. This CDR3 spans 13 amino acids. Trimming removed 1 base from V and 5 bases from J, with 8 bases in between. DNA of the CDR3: TGTGCCAGCAGCTTAATTGGAGGGGAGACCCAGTACTTC. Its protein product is CASSLIGGETQYF.

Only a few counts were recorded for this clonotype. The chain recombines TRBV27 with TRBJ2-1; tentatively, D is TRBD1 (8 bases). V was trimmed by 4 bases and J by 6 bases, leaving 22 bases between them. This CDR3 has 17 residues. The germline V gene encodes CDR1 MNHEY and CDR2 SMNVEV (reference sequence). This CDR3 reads CASSYTGGGVIPNEQFF. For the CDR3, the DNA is TGTGCCAGCAGTTACACAGGGGGGGGAGTGATCCCCAATGAGCAGTTCTTC.

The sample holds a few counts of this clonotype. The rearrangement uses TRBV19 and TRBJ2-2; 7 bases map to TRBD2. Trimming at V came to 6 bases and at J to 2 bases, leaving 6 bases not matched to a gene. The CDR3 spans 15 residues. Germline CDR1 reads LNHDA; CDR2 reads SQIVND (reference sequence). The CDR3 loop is CASSLSGINTGELFF. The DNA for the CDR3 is TGTGCCAGTAGCCTAAGCGGGATAAACACCGGGGAGCTGTTTTTT. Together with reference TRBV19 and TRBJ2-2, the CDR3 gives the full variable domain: DGGITQSPKYLFRKEGQNVTLSCEQNLNHDAMYWYRQDPGQGLRLIYYSQIVNDFQKGDIAEGYSVSREKKESFPLTVTSAQKNPTAFYLCASSLSGINTGELFFGEGSRLTVL.

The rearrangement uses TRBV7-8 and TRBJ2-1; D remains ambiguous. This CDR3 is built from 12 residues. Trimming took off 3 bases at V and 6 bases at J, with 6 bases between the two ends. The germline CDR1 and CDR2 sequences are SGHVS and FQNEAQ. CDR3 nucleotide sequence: TGTGCCAGCAGCTTTGTCCTCAATGAGCAGTTCTTC. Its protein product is CASSFVLNEQFF.

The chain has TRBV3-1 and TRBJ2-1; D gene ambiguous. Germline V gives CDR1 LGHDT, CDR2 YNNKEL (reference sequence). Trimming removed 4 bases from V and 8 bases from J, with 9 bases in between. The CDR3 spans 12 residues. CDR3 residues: CASSLSRYEQFF. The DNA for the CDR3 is TGTGCCAGCAGCCTCAGTAGGTATGAGCAGTTCTTC.

CDR3 in DNA: TGTGCCAGCACTCAACCCGGACAGGTGGGCGATGAGCAGTTCTTC. It yields the protein CASTQPGQVGDEQFF. V usage is TRBV6-5 and J usage is TRBJ2-1; 7 bases align to TRBD1. Germline CDR1 is MNHEY and CDR2 is SVGAGI. This CDR3 has 15 amino acids. V lost 7 bases and J lost 8; bases outside the gene matches: 14.

CDR3 bases: TGTGCCAGCAGCTCTAAAGGAGACGTATACTATGGCTACACCTTC. Translating gives CASSSKGDVYYGYTF. The rearrangement links TRBV3-1 to TRBJ1-2; D gene uncertain. The CDR3 consists of 15 residues. Germline V lookup: CDR1 LGHDT, CDR2 YNNKEL (reference sequence). With 5 bases removed from V and 3 bases from J, the gap between germline ends came to 16 bases. Using reference TRBV3-1 and TRBJ1-2 for the parts outside the CDR3, the full variable domain is DTAVSQTPKYLVTQMGNDKSIKCEQNLGHDTMYWYKQDSKKFLKIMFSYNNKELIINETVPNRFSPKSPDKAHLNLHINSLELGDSAVYFCASSSKGDVYYGYTFGSGTRLTVV.

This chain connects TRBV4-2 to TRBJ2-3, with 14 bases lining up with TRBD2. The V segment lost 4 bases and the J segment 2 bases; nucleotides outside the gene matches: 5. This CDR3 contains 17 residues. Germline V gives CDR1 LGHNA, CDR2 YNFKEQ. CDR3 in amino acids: CASSRWTSGGSTDTQYF. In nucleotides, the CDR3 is TGTGCCAGCAGCCGATGGACTAGCGGGGGGTCCACAGATACGCAGTATTTT.

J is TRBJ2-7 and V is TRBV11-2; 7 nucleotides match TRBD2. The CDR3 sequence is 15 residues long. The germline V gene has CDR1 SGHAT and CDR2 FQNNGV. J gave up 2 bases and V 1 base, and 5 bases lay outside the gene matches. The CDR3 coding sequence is TGTGCCAGCAGCTTAGTGGCGGGAGACCCCTACGAGCAGTACTTC. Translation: CASSLVAGDPYEQYF.

CDR3 in amino acids: CASSQGSYEQFF. The CDR3 bases are TGTGCCAGCAGCCAGGGGTCCTATGAGCAGTTCTTC. This chain connects TRBV7-2 to TRBJ2-1; a possible D gene is TRBD1 (6 bases). Germline CDR1 is SGHTA and CDR2 is FQGNSA. Trimming took off 5 bases at V and 8 bases at J, with 10 bases between the two ends. The CDR3 length is 12 residues.

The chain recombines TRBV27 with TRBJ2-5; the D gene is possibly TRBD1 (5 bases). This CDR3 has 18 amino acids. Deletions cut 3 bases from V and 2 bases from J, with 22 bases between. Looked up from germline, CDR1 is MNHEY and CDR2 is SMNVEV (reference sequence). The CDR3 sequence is CASSFRMYNPDRQETQYF. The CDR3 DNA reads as TGTGCCAGCAGTTTTAGGATGTACAACCCAGACAGACAAGAGACCCAGTACTTC.

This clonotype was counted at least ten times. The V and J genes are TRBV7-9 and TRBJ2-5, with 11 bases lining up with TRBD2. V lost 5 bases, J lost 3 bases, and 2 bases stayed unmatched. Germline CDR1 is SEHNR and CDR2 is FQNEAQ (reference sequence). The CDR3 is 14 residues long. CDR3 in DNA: TGTGCCAGCAGCCCGACTAGCGGGGAAGAGACCCAGTACTTC. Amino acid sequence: CASSPTSGEETQYF.

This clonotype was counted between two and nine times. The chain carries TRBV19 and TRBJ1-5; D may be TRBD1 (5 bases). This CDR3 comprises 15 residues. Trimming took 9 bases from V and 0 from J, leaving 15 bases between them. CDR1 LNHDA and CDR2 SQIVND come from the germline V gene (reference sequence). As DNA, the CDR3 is TGTGCCAGCCGTAGGACAAACTATAGCAATCAGCCCCAGCATTTT. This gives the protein CASRRTNYSNQPQHF.

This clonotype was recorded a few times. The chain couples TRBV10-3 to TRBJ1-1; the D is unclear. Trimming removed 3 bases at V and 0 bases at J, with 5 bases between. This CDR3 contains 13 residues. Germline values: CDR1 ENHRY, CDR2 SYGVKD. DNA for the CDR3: TGTGCCATCAGTGACCAAGTGAACACTGAAGCTTTCTTT. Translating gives CAISDQVNTEAFF.

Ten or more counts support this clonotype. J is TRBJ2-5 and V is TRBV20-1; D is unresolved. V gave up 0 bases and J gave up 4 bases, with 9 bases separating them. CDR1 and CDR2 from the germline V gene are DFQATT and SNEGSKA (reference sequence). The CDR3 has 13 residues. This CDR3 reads CSARDGPGETQYF. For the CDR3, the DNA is TGCAGTGCTAGAGATGGGCCTGGAGAGACCCAGTACTTC.

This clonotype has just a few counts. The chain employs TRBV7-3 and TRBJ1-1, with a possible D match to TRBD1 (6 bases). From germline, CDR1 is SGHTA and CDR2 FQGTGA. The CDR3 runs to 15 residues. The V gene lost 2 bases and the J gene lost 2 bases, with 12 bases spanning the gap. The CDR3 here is CASSLAGQRNTEAFF. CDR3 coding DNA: TGTGCCAGCAGCTTAGCGGGACAAAGAAACACTGAAGCTTTCTTT.

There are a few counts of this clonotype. In nucleotides, the CDR3 is TGTGCCAGCCAACCGGGACAGGGATACAATGAGCAGTTCTTC. Its translation: CASQPGQGYNEQFF. The rearrangement uses TRBV12-3 or TRBV12-4 and TRBJ2-1, with 9 nucleotides matching TRBD1. This CDR3 is 14 amino acids long. V lost 8 bases and J lost 4; bases outside the gene matches: 6.

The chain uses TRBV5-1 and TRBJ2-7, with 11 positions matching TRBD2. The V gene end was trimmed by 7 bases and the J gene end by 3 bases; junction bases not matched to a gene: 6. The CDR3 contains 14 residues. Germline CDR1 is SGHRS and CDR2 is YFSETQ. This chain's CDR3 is CASGITSGGYEQYF. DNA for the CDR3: TGCGCCAGCGGGATTACTAGCGGGGGCTACGAGCAGTACTTC.

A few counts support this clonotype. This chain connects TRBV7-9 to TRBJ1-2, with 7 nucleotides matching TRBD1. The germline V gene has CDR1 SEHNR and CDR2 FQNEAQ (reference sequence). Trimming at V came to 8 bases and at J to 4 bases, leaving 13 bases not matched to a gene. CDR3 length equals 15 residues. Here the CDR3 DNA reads TGTGCCAGCCGGCCACAGGGGTGGGAAGGCTATGGCTACACCTTC. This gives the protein CASRPQGWEGYGYTF.

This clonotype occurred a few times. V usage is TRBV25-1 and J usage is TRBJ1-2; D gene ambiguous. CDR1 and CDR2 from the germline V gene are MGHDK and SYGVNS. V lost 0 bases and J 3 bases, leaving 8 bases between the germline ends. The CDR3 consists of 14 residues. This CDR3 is CASSEYGSYYGYTF. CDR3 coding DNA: TGTGCCAGCAGTGAATACGGCAGTTACTATGGCTACACCTTC.

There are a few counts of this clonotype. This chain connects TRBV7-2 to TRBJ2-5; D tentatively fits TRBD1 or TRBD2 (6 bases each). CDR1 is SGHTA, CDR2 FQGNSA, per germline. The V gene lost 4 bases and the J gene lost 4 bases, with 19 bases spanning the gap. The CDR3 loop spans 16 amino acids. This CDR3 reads CASSSGGGRRGETQYF. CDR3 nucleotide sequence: TGTGCCAGCAGCTCCGGGGGCGGGCGGCGAGGAGAGACCCAGTACTTC.

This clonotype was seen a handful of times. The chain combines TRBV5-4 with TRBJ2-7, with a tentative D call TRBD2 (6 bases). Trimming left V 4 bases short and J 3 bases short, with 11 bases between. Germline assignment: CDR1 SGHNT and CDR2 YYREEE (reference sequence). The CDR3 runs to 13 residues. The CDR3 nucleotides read TGTGCCAGCAGCCAGGGACTGATCTACGAGCAGTACTTC. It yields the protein CASSQGLIYEQYF.